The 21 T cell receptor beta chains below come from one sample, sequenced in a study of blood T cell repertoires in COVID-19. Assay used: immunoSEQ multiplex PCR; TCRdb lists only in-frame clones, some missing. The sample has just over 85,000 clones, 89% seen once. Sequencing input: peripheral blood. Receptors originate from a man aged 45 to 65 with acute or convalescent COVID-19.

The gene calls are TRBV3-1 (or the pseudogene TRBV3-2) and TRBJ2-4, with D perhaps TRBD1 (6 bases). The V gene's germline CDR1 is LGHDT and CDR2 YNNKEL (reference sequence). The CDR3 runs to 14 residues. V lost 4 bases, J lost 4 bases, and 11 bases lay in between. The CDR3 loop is CASSLRDTKNIQYF. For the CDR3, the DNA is TGTGCCAGCAGCCTCCGGGACACTAAAAACATTCAGTACTTC.

This CDR3 is CASSPAGGGVDTQYF. The CDR3 DNA reads as TGTGCCAGCAGCCCGGCGGGGGGAGGGGTCGATACGCAGTATTTT. The chain carries TRBV7-2 and TRBJ2-3, with TRBD2 matching 8 bases. This CDR3 contains 15 residues. Germline V CDR1 and CDR2: SGHTA, FQGNSA. V trimming: 5 bases; J trimming: 6 bases; junction bases outside the gene matches: 10.

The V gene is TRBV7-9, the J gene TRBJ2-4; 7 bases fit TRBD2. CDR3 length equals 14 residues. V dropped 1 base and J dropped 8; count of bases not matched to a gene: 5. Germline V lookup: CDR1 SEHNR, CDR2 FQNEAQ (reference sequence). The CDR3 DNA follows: TGTGCCAGCAGCTTAGAGGGAGGGATACACATTCAGTACTTC. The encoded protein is CASSLEGGIHIQYF.

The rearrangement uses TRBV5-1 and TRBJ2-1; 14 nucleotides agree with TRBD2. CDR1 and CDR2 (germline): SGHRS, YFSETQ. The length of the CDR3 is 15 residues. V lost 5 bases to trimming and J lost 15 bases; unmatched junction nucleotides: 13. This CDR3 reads CASRAGLAGAGSPFF. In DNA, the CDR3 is TGCGCCAGCAGGGCGGGACTAGCGGGGGCTGGTTCCCCGTTCTTC.

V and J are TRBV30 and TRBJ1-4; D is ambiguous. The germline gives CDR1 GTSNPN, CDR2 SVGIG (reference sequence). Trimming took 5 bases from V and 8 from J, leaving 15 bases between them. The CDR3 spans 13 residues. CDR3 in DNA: TGTGCCTGGCGAGGCCACGCGGGGGAAAAACTGTTTTTT. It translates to CAWRGHAGEKLFF.

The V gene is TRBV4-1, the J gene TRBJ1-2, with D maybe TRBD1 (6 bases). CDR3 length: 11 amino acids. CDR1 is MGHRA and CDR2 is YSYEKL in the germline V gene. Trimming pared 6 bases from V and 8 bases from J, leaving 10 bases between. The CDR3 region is CASSRRGGYTF. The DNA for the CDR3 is TGCGCCAGCAGTCGTAGGGGGGGCTACACCTTC.

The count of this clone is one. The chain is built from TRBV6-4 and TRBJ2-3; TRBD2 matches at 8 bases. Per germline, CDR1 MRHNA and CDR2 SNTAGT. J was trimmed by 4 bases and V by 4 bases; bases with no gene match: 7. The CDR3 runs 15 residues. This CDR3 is CASSVGGGRADTQYF. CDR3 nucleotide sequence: TGTGCCAGCAGTGTTGGCGGGGGGCGTGCAGATACGCAGTATTTT.

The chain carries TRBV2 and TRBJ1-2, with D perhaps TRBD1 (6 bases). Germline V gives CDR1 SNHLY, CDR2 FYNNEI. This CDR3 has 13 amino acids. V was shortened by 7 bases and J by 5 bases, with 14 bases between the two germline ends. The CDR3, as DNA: TGTGCCAGCATGTGGGGGCGAACTTATGGCTACACCTTC. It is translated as CASMWGRTYGYTF.

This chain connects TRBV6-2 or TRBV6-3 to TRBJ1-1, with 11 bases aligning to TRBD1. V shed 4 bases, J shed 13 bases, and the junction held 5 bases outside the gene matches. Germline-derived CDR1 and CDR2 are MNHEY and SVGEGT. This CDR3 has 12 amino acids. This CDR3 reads CASSFVGTGGFF. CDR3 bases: TGTGCCAGCAGTTTCGTCGGGACAGGGGGTTTCTTT.

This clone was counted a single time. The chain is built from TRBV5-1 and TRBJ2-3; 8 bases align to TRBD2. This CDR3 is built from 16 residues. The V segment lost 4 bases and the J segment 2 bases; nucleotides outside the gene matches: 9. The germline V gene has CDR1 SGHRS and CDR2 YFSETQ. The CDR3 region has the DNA TGCGCCAGCAGCGCCGGATCGCGGGGGGTCACAGATACGCAGTATTTT. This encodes CASSAGSRGVTDTQYF.

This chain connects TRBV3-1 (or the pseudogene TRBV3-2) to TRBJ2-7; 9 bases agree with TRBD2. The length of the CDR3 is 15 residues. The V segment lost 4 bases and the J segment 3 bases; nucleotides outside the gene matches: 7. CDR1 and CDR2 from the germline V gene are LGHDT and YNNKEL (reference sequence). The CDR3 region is CASSPAGGSSYEQYF. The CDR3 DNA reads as TGTGCCAGCAGCCCGGCGGGGGGGAGCAGCTACGAGCAGTACTTC.

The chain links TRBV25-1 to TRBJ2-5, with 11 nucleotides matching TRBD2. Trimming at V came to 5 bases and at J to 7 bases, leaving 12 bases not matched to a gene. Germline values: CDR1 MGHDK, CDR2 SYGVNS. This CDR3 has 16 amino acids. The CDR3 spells CASSWGGTSGNPTQYF. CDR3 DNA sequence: TGTGCCAGCAGTTGGGGGGGGACTAGCGGTAATCCGACCCAGTACTTC.

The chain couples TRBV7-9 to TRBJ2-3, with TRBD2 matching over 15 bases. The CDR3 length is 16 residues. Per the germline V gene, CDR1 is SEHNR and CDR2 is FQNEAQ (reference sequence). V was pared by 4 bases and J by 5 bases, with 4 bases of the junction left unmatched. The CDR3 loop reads CASSSGLAGGRDTQYF. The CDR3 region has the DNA TGTGCCAGCAGCTCCGGACTAGCGGGGGGGCGAGATACGCAGTATTTT.

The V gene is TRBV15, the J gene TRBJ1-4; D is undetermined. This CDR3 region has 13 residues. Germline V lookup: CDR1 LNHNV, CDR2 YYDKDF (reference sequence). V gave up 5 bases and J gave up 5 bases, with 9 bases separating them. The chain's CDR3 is CATSPGSNEKLFF. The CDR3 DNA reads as TGTGCCACCAGCCCGGGTTCGAATGAAAAACTGTTTTTT.

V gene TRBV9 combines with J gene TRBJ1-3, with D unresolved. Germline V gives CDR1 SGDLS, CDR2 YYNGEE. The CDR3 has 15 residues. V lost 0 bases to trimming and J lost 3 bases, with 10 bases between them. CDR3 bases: TGTGCCAGCAGCGTAGATCACGGGTTTGGAAACACCATATATTTT. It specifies CASSVDHGFGNTIYF.

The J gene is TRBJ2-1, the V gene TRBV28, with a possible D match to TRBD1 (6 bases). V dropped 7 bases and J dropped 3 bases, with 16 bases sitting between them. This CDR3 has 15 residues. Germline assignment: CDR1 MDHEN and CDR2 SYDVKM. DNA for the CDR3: TGTGCCAGCACCCCCCCGAGGGGGAACTACAATGAGCAGTTCTTC. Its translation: CASTPPRGNYNEQFF.

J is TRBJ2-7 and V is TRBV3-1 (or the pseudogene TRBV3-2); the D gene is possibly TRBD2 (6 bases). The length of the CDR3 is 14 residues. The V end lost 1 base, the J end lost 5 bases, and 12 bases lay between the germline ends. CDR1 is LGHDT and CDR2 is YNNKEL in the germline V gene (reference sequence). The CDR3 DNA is TGTGCCAGCAGCCAAGCGGGGGTTTTGAACGAGCAGTACTTC. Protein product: CASSQAGVLNEQYF.

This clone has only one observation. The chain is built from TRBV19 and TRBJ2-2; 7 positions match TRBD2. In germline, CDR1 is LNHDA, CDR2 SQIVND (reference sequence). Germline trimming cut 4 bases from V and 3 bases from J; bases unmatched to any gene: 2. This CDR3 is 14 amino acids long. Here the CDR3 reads CASSKRGDTGELFF. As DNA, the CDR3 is TGTGCCAGTAGTAAACGGGGGGACACCGGGGAGCTGTTTTTT.

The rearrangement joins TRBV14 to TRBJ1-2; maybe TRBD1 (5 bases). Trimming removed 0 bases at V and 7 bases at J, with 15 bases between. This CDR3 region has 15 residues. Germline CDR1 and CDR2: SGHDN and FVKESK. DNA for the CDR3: TGTGCCAGCAGCCAAGATGCAGGGTTAATTGGTGGCTACACCTTC. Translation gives CASSQDAGLIGGYTF.

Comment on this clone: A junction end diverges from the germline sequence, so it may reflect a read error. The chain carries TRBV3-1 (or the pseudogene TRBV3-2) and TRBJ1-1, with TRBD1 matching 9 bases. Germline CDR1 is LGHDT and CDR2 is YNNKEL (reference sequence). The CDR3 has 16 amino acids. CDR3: CASRQVPGQGNTEAFF. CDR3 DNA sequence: TGTGCCAGCAGGCAAGTTCCGGGACAGGGGAACACTGAAGCTTTCTTT.

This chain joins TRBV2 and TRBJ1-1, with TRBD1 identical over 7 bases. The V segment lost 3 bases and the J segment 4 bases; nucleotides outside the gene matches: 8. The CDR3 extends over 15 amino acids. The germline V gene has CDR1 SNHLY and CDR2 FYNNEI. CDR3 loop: CASSDLKAGGTEAFF. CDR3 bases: TGTGCCAGCAGTGATCTTAAGGCAGGGGGCACTGAAGCTTTCTTT.